The entry that follows covers one T cell receptor (beta chain) sequence. Its matching antigen is unknown. Cells designated naive CD8 were CD45RO-negative and were positively selected for CCR7, with terminally differentiated effector memory CD45RA+ cells excluded. After removal of 0 bases from V and 2 bases from J, the junction contained 2 bases not matched to a gene. Germline lookup yields CDR1 LGHNA and CDR2 YSLEER. This CDR3 contains 16 residues. The study ran the assay at deep level. Each subset's genomic DNA was shared equally among a number of immunoSEQ plates. TCRdb keeps only in-frame clones here, not all; method: immunoSEQ multiplex PCR. The data show fewer than 1 million clones, 96% seen once. This entry is derived from a study of shared clonotypes between healthy human individuals. About the research overall: Each donor's CD4 naive and CD4 memory cells filled three plates apiece, CD8 naive two, and CD8 memory one.

General study results and limits: What limited the represented genetic and exposure-history diversity was the small number of donors.

This chain uses TRBV4-3 with TRBJ2-1; 9 bases map to TRBD1. This TCR was sampled from a man aged 30 to 39 in good health. The source material was naive CD8+ T cells sorted from blood. The CDR3 coding sequence is TGCGCCAGCAGCCAAGATTGGGACAGGGCCTACAATGAGCAGTTCTTC. This gives the protein CASSQDWDRAYNEQFF.